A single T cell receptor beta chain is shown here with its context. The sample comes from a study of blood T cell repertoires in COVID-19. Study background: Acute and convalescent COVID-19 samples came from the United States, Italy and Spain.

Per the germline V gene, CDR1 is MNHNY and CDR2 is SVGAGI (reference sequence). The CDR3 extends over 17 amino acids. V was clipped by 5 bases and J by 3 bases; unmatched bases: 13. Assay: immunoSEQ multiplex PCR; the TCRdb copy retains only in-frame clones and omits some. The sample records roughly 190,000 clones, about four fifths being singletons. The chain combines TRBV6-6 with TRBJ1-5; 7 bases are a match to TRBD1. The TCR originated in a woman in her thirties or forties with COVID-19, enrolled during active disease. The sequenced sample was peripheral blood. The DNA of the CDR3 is TGTGCCAGCAGTCGGGGGGGAAACAGGGGCGCCAATCAGCCCCAGCATTTT. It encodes CASSRGGNRGANQPQHF.